This T cell receptor (beta chain) was profiled in a study of blood T cell repertoires in COVID-19. Study-level background: The origin of the acute and convalescent COVID-19 samples was the United States, Italy and Spain. T cells, B-cell-depleted T cells, or PBMCs provided the cDNA or gDNA that served as material.

Per the original methods: Using reference gene primer amplification, nucleated cell counts were estimated. TCRdb's copy holds only in-frame clones and misses some; the assay was immunoSEQ multiplex PCR. V, J and clone size are taken as reported in that table, and D and trimming were inferred from the DNA itself. The sample consists of around 300,000 clones, about 85% of them appearing once. The CDR3 spans 14 residues. The germline V gene encodes CDR1 SNHLY and CDR2 FYNNEI. V was shortened by 6 bases and J by 9 bases, with 18 bases between the two germline ends. Sequencing used peripheral blood. The receptor was isolated from a woman between 45 and 65 years old with active or convalescent COVID-19. This rearrangement joins TRBV2 to TRBJ2-1, with D tentatively TRBD1 (5 bases). In nucleotides, the CDR3 is TGTGCCAGCAGGGCGGTTAGGGGATATGGTGAGCAGTTCTTC. Protein: CASRAVRGYGEQFF. The complete variable domain, with remaining parts taken from reference TRBV2 and TRBJ2-1, reads EPEVTQTPSHQVTQMGQEVILRCVPISNHLYFYWYRQILGQKVEFLVSFYNNEISEKSEIFDDQFSVERPDGSNFTLKIRSTKLEDSAMYFCASRAVRGYGEQFFGPGTRLTVL.